This TCR beta chain emerged from a study of molecular identifiers for immune sequencing clone quantification. TCR libraries were built in bulk with a published protocol and specific TCR primers. TCRdb reanalysed the PCR reads using MiXCR and keeps one entry per CDR3 protein. Among 100,000 or so distinct CDR3 sequences listed, approximately 40% were seen once. Study-level results: Clones above 20 RNA copies contained over 97% of effector molecules but under 1% of naive ones.

About this clonotype: The antigen is undetermined.

This clonotype was obtained from a human donor in good health. Some libraries in this study had Jurkat cell RNA spiked in. The sample taken for sequencing was naive CD8+ T cells from blood, with Jurkat cell RNA spiked in. Noted subset: FACS-sorted CD8+CD4-CCR7+CD45RA+ naive T cells.

CDR3 sequence: CSARVEGTSLNEQYF. CDR3 bases: TGCAGTGCTAGAGTTGAGGGGACAAGCCTCAACGAGCAGTACTTC. The chain combines TRBV20-1 with TRBJ2-7; maybe TRBD1 (6 bases). Deletions cut 1 base from V and 5 bases from J, with 18 bases between. CDR1 is DFQATT, CDR2 SNEGSKA, per germline (reference sequence). The CDR3 runs 15 residues.